One sample yielded the 22 T cell receptor beta chains listed below, sequenced in a study of CD8 T cells in ankylosing spondylitis. One entry per CDR3 protein results from TCRdb running MiXCR on the 5' RACE reads. This table holds tens of thousands of distinct CDR3 sequences, approximately 10% found once. Sequencing was done on a sample of blood, either unsorted or a sorted T cell fraction (not recorded which). Receptor source: a male donor with ankylosing spondylitis or in good health (not recorded which).

This clonotype has ten or more counts. CDR3 residues: CASSSYPRIQETQYF. For the CDR3, the DNA is TGCGCCAGCAGCTCATACCCGCGGATACAAGAGACCCAGTACTTC. This chain connects TRBV5-1 to TRBJ2-5; D is uncertain. The CDR3 totals 15 residues. Trimming pared 3 bases from V and 2 bases from J, leaving 14 bases between. Germline V gene data show CDR1 as SGHRS and CDR2 as YFSETQ. Variable domain in full (rest from reference TRBV5-1 and TRBJ2-5): KAGVTQTPRYLIKTRGQQVTLSCSPISGHRSVSWYQQTPGQGLQFLFEYFSETQRNKGNFPGRFSGRQFSNSRSEMNVSTLELGDSALYLCASSSYPRIQETQYFGPGTRLLVL.

The chain has TRBV9 and TRBJ1-2, with a possible D match to TRBD1 (5 bases). The germline V gene encodes CDR1 SGDLS and CDR2 YYNGEE. This CDR3 has 13 amino acids. Trimming removed 5 bases from V and 4 bases from J, with 12 bases in between. The CDR3 DNA is TGTGCCAGCAGTGGGGACGGCGTCTATGGCTACACCTTC. It codes for CASSGDGVYGYTF.

This clonotype has ten or more counts. The rearrangement joins TRBV18 to TRBJ2-4, with D uncertain. The V gene's germline CDR1 is KGHSH and CDR2 LQKENI. Trimming took 6 bases from V and 0 from J, leaving 12 bases between them. The CDR3 covers 15 residues. CDR3 sequence reads: CASSTGVGAKNIQYF. DNA for the CDR3: TGTGCCAGCTCTACCGGTGTGGGAGCCAAAAACATTCAGTACTTC.

This clonotype was picked up a small number of times. The chain carries TRBV28 and TRBJ2-1; 12 bases are shared with TRBD2. Trimming at V came to 5 bases and at J to 9 bases, leaving 11 bases not matched to a gene. Looked up from germline, CDR1 is MDHEN and CDR2 is SYDVKM. This CDR3 contains 16 residues. CDR3 coding DNA: TGTGCCAGCAGTCGAACTCTAGCGGGAGGGCCGCGTGAGCAGTTCTTC. It translates to CASSRTLAGGPREQFF.

This sequence joins TRBV12-3 or TRBV12-4 and TRBJ2-5; possibly TRBD2 for D (5 bases). V lost 6 bases and J 1 base, leaving 6 bases between the germline ends. This CDR3 has 12 residues. The CDR3 sequence is CASRGLQETQYF. The CDR3 DNA is TGTGCCAGCAGAGGACTCCAAGAGACCCAGTACTTC.

This clonotype appeared many times. The J gene is TRBJ2-7, the V gene TRBV10-3, with TRBD1 identical over 11 bases. Germline CDR1 reads ENHRY; CDR2 reads SYGVKD. The CDR3 is 14 residues long. Trimming took 2 bases from V and 5 from J; bases not matched to a gene: 2. The CDR3 DNA sequence: TGTGCCATCAGTGAGCCGGGACAGGGGGACGAGCAGTACTTC. Protein product: CAISEPGQGDEQYF.

This clonotype was observed many times. In DNA, the CDR3 is TGTGCCAGCAGCTCCATTGGGGGTTCTAACTATGGCTACACCTTC. Encoded protein: CASSSIGGSNYGYTF. The V gene is TRBV7-2, the J gene TRBJ1-2, with D perhaps matching TRBD1 (5 bases). The CDR3 is 15 residues long. Trimming shortened V by 4 bases and J by 0 bases, and 12 bases separated the two germline ends. The germline CDR1 and CDR2 sequences are SGHTA and FQGNSA.

This clonotype was observed many times. CDR3 in DNA: TGCAGCGTTGAAGCCTGGACTAGCGGGAGGTTAAATGAGCAGTTCTTC. Residues: CSVEAWTSGRLNEQFF. The chain links TRBV29-1 to TRBJ2-1; 14 bases align to TRBD2. The V segment lost 1 base and the J segment 7 bases; nucleotides outside the gene matches: 6. The germline V gene has CDR1 SQVTM and CDR2 ANQGSEA. The CDR3 is made up of 16 amino acids.

A note on this clonotype: This could be a read error, since a much larger clone is one nucleotide away. This chain uses TRBV20-1 with TRBJ2-3; D may be TRBD1 (5 bases). The CDR3 has 17 residues. CDR1 is DFQATT, CDR2 SNEGSKA, per germline (reference sequence). CDR3 in DNA: TGCTGTGCTACGGGCAGGGCGGAGTCCCCTAGCACAGATACGCAGTATTTT. Translation gives CCATGRAESPSTDTQYF.

Details on this clonotype: One end of the junction is discordant with germline, which a read error may explain. The J gene is TRBJ2-5, the V gene TRBV3-1; 8 positions agree with TRBD2. CDR3 length equals 16 residues. The germline CDR1 and CDR2 sequences are LGHDT and YNNKEL (reference sequence). The DNA of the CDR3 is TGTGCCACCAGCCAAGAGGTGACTAGCGCACAAGAGACCCAGTACTTC. It is translated as CATSQEVTSAQETQYF.

A few counts support this clonotype. The V gene is TRBV27, the J gene TRBJ2-7; D not certain. V gave up 0 bases and J gave up 7 bases, with 19 bases separating them. Germline loops: CDR1 MNHEY, CDR2 SMNVEV (reference sequence). The length of the CDR3 is 16 residues. The CDR3 nucleotides are TGTGCCAGCAGTTTATCTTTAGGCTCTCCCAGAGAGGAGCAGTACTTC. Protein product: CASSLSLGSPREEQYF.

This clonotype showed up many times. The chain joins TRBV5-5 to TRBJ2-7; D is uncertain. Trimming cost V 4 bases and J 4 bases, with 9 bases left between them. Germline CDR1 reads SGHKS; CDR2 reads YYEKEE (reference sequence). The CDR3 contains 12 residues. CDR3 DNA sequence: TGTGCCAGCAGCACGGATCTTTACGAGCAGTACTTC. This gives the protein CASSTDLYEQYF. The full variable domain, its missing parts supplied by reference TRBV5-5 and TRBJ2-7, is DAGVTQSPTHLIKTRGQQVTLRCSPISGHKSVSWYQQVLGQGPQFIFQYYEKEERGRGNFPDRFSARQFPNYSSELNVNALLLGDSALYLCASSTDLYEQYFGPGTRLTVT.

This clonotype was picked up many times. The V gene is TRBV5-6, the J gene TRBJ1-5; D not resolved. The CDR3 runs to 12 residues. The V and J ends lost 3 bases and 6 bases respectively, with 7 bases between them. The germline V gene has CDR1 SGHDT and CDR2 YYEEEE. The CDR3 DNA sequence: TGTGCCAGCAGCTCCACGGGTCAGCCCCAGCATTTT. Translating it yields CASSSTGQPQHF.

Many counts were recorded for this clonotype. The genes are TRBV7-2 and TRBJ1-5, with a tentative D call TRBD1 (5 bases). The CDR3 is 15 amino acids. V dropped 5 bases and J dropped 0 bases, with 11 bases sitting between them. CDR1 and CDR2 from the germline V gene are SGHTA and FQGNSA. The CDR3 DNA follows: TGTGCCAGCAGCCACGACAGCAATAGCAATCAGCCCCAGCATTTT. Its protein product is CASSHDSNSNQPQHF.

This clonotype was counted many times. The genes are TRBV12-3 or TRBV12-4 and TRBJ1-2; D is ambiguous. V lost 2 bases to trimming and J lost 8 bases, with 9 bases between them. The length of the CDR3 is 12 residues. The CDR3 bases are TGTGCCAGCAGTTTATGGCCCCACGGCTACACCTTC. The encoded protein is CASSLWPHGYTF.

The rearrangement links TRBV6-2 or TRBV6-3 to TRBJ2-1; D gene unclear. CDR1 MNHEY and CDR2 SVGEGT come from the germline V gene. V was trimmed by 2 bases and J by 10 bases, leaving 9 bases between them. The CDR3 consists of 12 residues. This CDR3 is CASSYVTREQFF. In DNA form, the CDR3 reads TGTGCCAGCAGTTACGTGACCCGGGAGCAGTTCTTC.

This clonotype has at least ten counts. V usage is TRBV7-6 and J usage is TRBJ1-2; the D gene is possibly TRBD1 (6 bases). The V gene lost 5 bases and the J gene lost 2 bases, with 18 bases spanning the gap. The germline gives CDR1 SGHVS, CDR2 FNYEAQ. The CDR3 has 16 amino acids. The CDR3 sequence: CASSLVLGTQNYGYTF. CDR3 nucleotides: TGTGCCAGCAGCCTAGTTTTAGGGACACAAAACTATGGCTACACCTTC.

In this sample, this clonotype turned up many times. The chain couples TRBV6-4 to TRBJ2-1; 12 bases map to TRBD2. CDR3 length: 15 residues. CDR1 is MRHNA and CDR2 is SNTAGT in the germline V gene. V lost 8 bases to trimming and J lost 10 bases; unmatched junction nucleotides: 12. The CDR3 loop is CASSETSGSMSEQFF. CDR3 DNA sequence: TGTGCCAGCTCCGAGACTAGCGGGAGTATGAGCGAGCAGTTCTTC.

The table lists this clonotype with many counts. The V and J genes are TRBV10-2 and TRBJ2-3; D call uncertain. Germline CDR1 and CDR2: WSHSY and SAAADI. CDR3 length: 15 residues. V lost 2 bases and J 5 bases, leaving 14 bases between the germline ends. CDR3 sequence reads: CASSETRSGKDTQYF. The CDR3 bases are TGCGCCAGCAGTGAGACTCGGTCTGGGAAAGATACGCAGTATTTT.

This clonotype was detected only a few times. This chain connects TRBV20-1 to TRBJ2-7; 10 bases fit TRBD2. Trimming took 5 bases from V and 2 from J; bases not matched to a gene: 9. The germline V gene has CDR1 DFQATT and CDR2 SNEGSKA (reference sequence). There are 15 residues in the CDR3. CDR3: CSAYAGTSATYEQYF. The CDR3 region has the DNA TGCAGTGCTTATGCTGGGACTAGCGCGACCTACGAGCAGTACTTC.

Many counts were recorded for this clonotype. CDR3 in amino acids: CASSQDTSGQETQYF. The CDR3 DNA is TGCGCCAGCAGCCAAGATACTAGCGGCCAAGAGACCCAGTACTTC. The chain uses TRBV4-1 and TRBJ2-5; 8 bases map to TRBD2. CDR3 length: 15 residues. Germline V gene sequence: CDR1 MGHRA, CDR2 YSYEKL. Trimming took 0 bases from V and 1 from J; bases not matched to a gene: 1.

This clonotype was seen repeatedly, ten times or more. This chain uses TRBV4-1 with TRBJ2-1, with D possibly matching TRBD1 (6 bases). Germline V gene data show CDR1 as MGHRA and CDR2 as YSYEKL. V dropped 3 bases and J dropped 6 bases, with 12 bases sitting between them. This CDR3 comprises 14 residues. CDR3 protein: CASSQTGGINEQFF. CDR3 nucleotide sequence: TGCGCCAGCAGCCAGACAGGTGGTATCAATGAGCAGTTCTTC.